This is a list of T cell receptor beta chains from one sample in a study of shared clonotypes between healthy human individuals. Clones were sequenced by immunoSEQ multiplex PCR, and TCRdb holds only the in-frame ones, with some missing. The table shows about 490,000 clones, with around 80% occurring only once. Material: PBMCs. Receptors were obtained from a woman aged 40 to 55 in good health. Some clones in this sample may be carry-over from other donors' samples. CDR3s include the opening cysteine and the closing phenylalanine or tryptophan. The order of the fields is J gene, V gene, D gene, CDR3 length, clone size, CDR3 DNA, CDR3 protein. D genes are given only for firm matches. Expanded clones get a size class; other rows say once, few or many, or leave the size out.

>TRBJ2-3|TRBV10-2|TRBD2|16|NA
TGCGCCAGCAGAGGACTAGCGGGATCCATCACAGATACGCAGTATTTT
CASRGLAGSITDTQYF
>TRBJ1-5|TRBV28|NA|16|NA
TGTGCCAGCAGTCATCCCCCGGGACAAGTCAATCAGCCCCAGCATTTT
CASSHPPGQVNQPQHF
>TRBJ2-5|TRBV18|TRBD2|14|NA
TGTGCCAGCTCCACGGGACTACAAGAAGAGACCCAGTACTTC
CASSTGLQEETQYF
>TRBJ2-3|TRBV4-1|TRBD2|16|NA
TGCGCCAGCAGCCGAACAGGACTAGCGGGAACAGATACGCAGTATTTT
CASSRTGLAGTDTQYF
>TRBJ2-7|TRBV15|TRBD2|16|once
TGTGCCACCAGCCCCGGAGGGACTAGCGGTGCGGGGGAGCAGTACTTC
CATSPGGTSGAGEQYF
>TRBJ2-2|TRBV7-2|TRBD2|17|NA
TGTGCCAGCAGCTTAGCAGAGACTAGCTTCTTCACCGGGGAGCTGTTTTTT
CASSLAETSFFTGELFF
>TRBJ2-7|TRBV7-3|NA|10|NA
TGTGCACGACTAGACTACGAGCAGTACTTC
CARLDYEQYF
>TRBJ2-5|TRBV2|NA|13|few
TGTGCCAGCACGGAGGGCTTTCAAACGACCCAGTACTTC
CASTEGFQTTQYF
>TRBJ2-3|TRBV5-4|NA|16|NA
TGTGCCAGCAGCTCGGGAGCTGGGGCTAGCACAGATACGCAGTATTTT
CASSSGAGASTDTQYF
>TRBJ2-7|TRBV18|NA|20|NA
TGTGCCAGCTCACGGCAACCTCCAGGGGCCCAAAGTTACCTCACCTACGAGCAGTACTTC
CASSRQPPGAQSYLTYEQYF
>TRBJ2-7|TRBV30|TRBD1|12|NA
TGTGCCTGGAGTATTAACAGGGGCGAGCAGTACTTC
CAWSINRGEQYF
>TRBJ2-3|TRBV11-2|NA|16|NA
TGTGCCAGCAGCTTAGATAGTCGTAGAGGGACAGATACGCAGTATTTT
CASSLDSRRGTDTQYF
>TRBJ2-7|TRBV28|NA|14|NA
TGTGCCGGCAGCCTTTTACATAAAACCTACGAGCAGTACTTC
CAGSLLHKTYEQYF
>TRBJ2-2|TRBV7-8|NA|17|NA
TGTGCCAGCAGCCGAAATCGGGGCGACACCAACACCGGGGAGCTGTTTTTT
CASSRNRGDTNTGELFF
>TRBJ2-4|TRBV5-4|NA|13|NA
TGTGCCAGCAGCTTGGGTGGGGGAAACATTCAGTACTTC
CASSLGGGNIQYF
>TRBJ2-7|TRBV5-4|TRBD1|15|NA
TGTGCCAGCAGCTCGCAGGACAGGGGGCGGTACGAGCAGTACTTC
CASSSQDRGRYEQYF